A single T cell receptor (beta chain) is shown here with its context. Antigen: not known. A read error may account for a junction end that differs from germline. Germline CDR1 is DFQATT and CDR2 is SNEGSKA (reference sequence). CDR3 size: 16 residues. It was with a sample-barcoded 5' primer and a J-beta primer mix that a second PCR of roughly 7 to 12 cycles was run. Every molecule of cDNA carried a tag from a template-switch adaptor with 12 random nucleotides. MiXCR, run by TCRdb on the 5' RACE reads, gives a single entry per CDR3 protein. The sample lists 1.4 million or so distinct CDR3 sequences; about 42% were seen once. This record belongs to a study of blood T cells in healthy people across ages. Study-wide findings and caveats: Compared with aged donors, long-lived donors showed fewer expanded clones, suggesting selection. No conclusive comparison of naive versus antigen-experienced cells was possible with unsorted PBMCs. A strong correlation was seen between TCR beta diversity and naive T cell percentage.

The chain employs TRBV20-1 and TRBJ2-4; D possibly matches TRBD1 or TRBD2 (7 bases each). The receptor was isolated from a young woman in good health. The sample consisted of blood. The CDR3 DNA reads TGCTGTGCTCCACGACCAGGGGGGGAGGCCAAAAACATTCAGTACTTC. Residues: CCAPRPGGEAKNIQYF.